The rows below give T cell receptor beta chains drawn from one sample of a study of tumor-infiltrating lymphocytes in primary liver carcinoma. MiXCR was run by TCRdb on the multiplex PCR reads, yielding one entry per CDR3 protein. The data hold approximately 330,000 distinct CDR3 sequences, with less than 65% observed a single time. Sequencing was performed on peripheral blood. These receptors were collected from a man aged 35-49 years with primary liver carcinoma and hepatitis B virus infection. CDR3s include the opening cysteine and the closing phenylalanine or tryptophan. A D gene is named only where the DNA matches it firmly. Clone size is shown for a subset of rows, as once, few, many or a class of expanded clone.

>TRBV4-3|.|many|13|TRBJ2-3
TGCGCCAGCAGCCAAGAAAGGCACCGAACGCAGTATTTT
CASSQERHRTQYF
>TRBV14|.|few|14|TRBJ2-7
TGTGCCAGCAGCCGGAGGGGGCCCTGGGACGAGCAGTACTTC
CASSRRGPWDEQYF
>TRBV5-5|.|.|13|TRBJ1-2
TGTGCCAGCAGCCCCGACATCGGGTATGGCTACACCTTC
CASSPDIGYGYTF
>TRBV5-5|TRBD1|few|15|TRBJ2-1
TGTGCCAGCAGCTCACTAACAGGGGCGCTCAGTGAGCAGTTCTTC
CASSSLTGALSEQFF
>TRBV6-5|.|.|14|TRBJ2-7
TGTGCCATAGCACCTGGACATGGATCGTACAAGCAATACTTC
CAIAPGHGSYKQYF
>TRBV5-5|.|.|16|TRBJ2-3
TGTGCCGGCAGCTTCCTTACAGCACCTAGCACAGATACGCAGTATTTT
CAGSFLTAPSTDTQYF
>TRBV12-3/TRBV12-4|TRBD2|many|15|TRBJ2-7
TGTGCCAGCAGGCGCGGGACTAGCGGGAACTACGAGCAGTACTTC
CASRRGTSGNYEQYF
>TRBV13|TRBD1|.|16|TRBJ2-7
TGTGCCAACAGACCAGCCGGGACAGGGGGCTTTCGCGAGCAGTACTTC
CANRPAGTGGFREQYF
>TRBV14|.|few|12|TRBJ2-7
TGTGCCAGCAGCCAATATAGGAAGGGCCTGTACTTC
CASSQYRKGLYF
>TRBV5-4|TRBD2|.|17|TRBJ2-5
TGTGCCAGCAGCCCTAGAGGGCTAGCGGCTGGGGGAGAGACCCAGTACTTC
CASSPRGLAAGGETQYF
>TRBV6-6|TRBD1|few|15|TRBJ2-2
TGTGCCAGCAAAACCGGGACAGGGGGCACCGGGGAGCTGTTTTTT
CASKTGTGGTGELFF
>TRBV29-1|TRBD2|once|14|TRBJ2-1
TGCAGCGTTGGATCAGCGGGAGGAGCAAATGAGCAGTTATTC
CSVGSAGGANEQLF
>TRBV7-9|TRBD1|.|17|TRBJ1-1
TGTGCCAGCAGCTTAGGGGCGGTTCAGGGGGTTAACACTGAAGCTTTCTTT
CASSLGAVQGVNTEAFF
>TRBV11-2|.|once|12|TRBJ2-2
TGTGGCAGCAGCTCCGATACCGGGAAGCTGTTTTTT
CGSSSDTGKLFF
>TRBV6-5|TRBD1|few|15|TRBJ2-7
TGTGCCAGCAGACGTGGACAGGGGGCATCGGGCGAGCAGTACTTC
CASRRGQGASGEQYF
>TRBV30|.|.|15|TRBJ1-2
TGTGCCTGGTGTGTGGACCGCCGGAGGGCCTATGGCTACACCTTC
CAWCVDRRRAYGYTF